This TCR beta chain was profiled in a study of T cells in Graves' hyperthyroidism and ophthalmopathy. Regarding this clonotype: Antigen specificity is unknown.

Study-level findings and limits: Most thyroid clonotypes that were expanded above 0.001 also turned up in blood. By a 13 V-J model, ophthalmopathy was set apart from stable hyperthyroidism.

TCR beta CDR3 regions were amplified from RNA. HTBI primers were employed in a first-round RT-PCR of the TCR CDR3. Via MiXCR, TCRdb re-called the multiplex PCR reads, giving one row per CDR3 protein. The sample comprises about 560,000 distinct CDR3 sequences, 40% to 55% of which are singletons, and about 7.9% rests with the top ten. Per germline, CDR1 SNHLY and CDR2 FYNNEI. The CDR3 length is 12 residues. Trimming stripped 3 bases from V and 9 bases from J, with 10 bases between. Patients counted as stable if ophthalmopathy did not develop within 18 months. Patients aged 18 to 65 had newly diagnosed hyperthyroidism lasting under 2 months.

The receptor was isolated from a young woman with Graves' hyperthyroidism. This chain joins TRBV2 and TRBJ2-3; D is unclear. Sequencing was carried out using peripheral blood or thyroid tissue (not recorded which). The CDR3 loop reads CASSDEWITQYF. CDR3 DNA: TGTGCCAGCAGTGACGAGTGGATCACGCAGTATTTT.